The T cell receptor beta chain under discussion was sequenced for a study of blood T cells in healthy people across ages (dated by TCRdb to 2014 to 2015). For the wider study: In model experiments, template switching captured about one uniquely barcoded TCR beta cDNA molecule for every two T cells. The study measured age-related changes in TCR beta repertoire diversity using deep sequencing normalized with unique cDNA molecular identifiers. The donors were divided into four age groups: young (average about 15 years), middle-aged (about 41), aged (roughly 60) and long-lived (roughly 88). Donors of different ages were randomly distributed across sequencing lanes to avoid experimental bias. For two donors (one aged 18 to 30 and one aged 80 or older), the study analyzed two additional independent replicas of 1 million unique cDNA reads from the same blood draw. Broader findings and caveats from the paper: There was a strong correlation between observed TCR beta diversity and the percentage of naive T cells measured by flow cytometry. Estimates of total diversity from one million sequenced T cells were regarded as lower bounds and underestimates. The CMV infection status of donors was not known, potentially confounding age-related changes in expanded clonotypes. Since profiling was done on bulk unsorted PBMCs, naive and antigen-experienced compartments could not be conclusively compared. Observed TCR beta diversity per million T cells fell roughly linearly with age, and a significant reduction was already apparent by age roughly 40. Compared with the aged group, the long-lived group had more naive CD4+ T cells, fewer expanded clones and increased TCR diversity, suggesting age selection.

A word on this clonotype: Its antigen remains unidentified. No quality values exist for individual bases; no much larger clone is one base distant.

The donors were about 40 Caucasian individuals from Russia, aged roughly 6 to 95 years, who were systemically healthy. Each donor gave about 9.8 milliliters of peripheral blood, drawn into EDTA-treated Vacutainer tubes. Ficoll-Paque density-gradient centrifugation was used to isolate PBMCs, with at least 6.5 million per sample. Trizol reagent was used to extract total RNA from the PBMCs, yielding at least 5.5 micrograms per sample. The percentages of naive CD45RAhigh/CD27high T cells were determined by flow cytometry on a PBMC aliquot from every donor. Preparation of the library involved 5' RACE. These reads were obtained on an Illumina HiSeq 2500. The second PCR ran for roughly 7 to 12 cycles and used a J-beta primer mix along with a sample-barcoded 5' primer. Each TCR beta cDNA molecule received a unique molecular identifier from a template-switch 5' adaptor carrying 12 random nucleotides. Each sample yielded at least 2.5 million CDR3-containing paired-end reads. First-strand cDNA was synthesized from all RNA with the Mint cDNA synthesis kit, primed by a TRBC-specific oligonucleotide. After uracil-DNA glycosylase treatment, a first 18-cycle PCR used universal primers M1SS and BC2_uni_R on all cDNA. The source study handled its data this way. Each sample was normalized by randomly selecting 1 million high-quality reads, each carrying a distinct molecular identifier. Reads sharing molecular identifiers were discarded rather than binned into consensus sequences. CDR3 identification, clonotype clustering and error correction used MiTCR with a Q25 quality threshold and the strictest error-elimination algorithm. A nonparametric unseen species model using Euler transformation provided a lower-bound estimate of total TCR beta diversity. Through fastp at Q25 and MiXCR, TCRdb rebuilt clones from the public reads, retaining in-frame beta chains. Merged by CDR3 protein, the rows form single entries marked with the most common genes and DNA. The V and J calls shown here were made by TCRdb, not taken from the authors' results. This sample has more than 1 million distinct CDR3 sequences in its table, and 35% to 50% of those were observed once. The ten top clones hold approximately 17% of the sample.

Taken from the germline V gene, the CDR1 and CDR2 loops are LGHNA and YNFKEQ. The CDR3 sequence holds 19 residues, the cysteine and phenylalanine included. Just CDR3 DNA is preserved here, 57 bases in frame from base 1. V is cut back by 4 bases and J by 4 bases, with 14 bases in the junction unmatched. The specimen sequenced was blood. The origin of this receptor is an older woman in good health. The V gene is TRBV4-2 and the J gene is TRBJ2-5, with 14 middle bases fitting TRBD2. The DNA reads as follows: TGTGCCAGCAGCCGCCCAGCGGGGACTAGCGGGAGCTCGGGAGAGACCCAGTACTTC. Its amino acids are CASSRPAGTSGSSGETQYF.